The clone carrying this T cell receptor beta chain was observed a handful of times. As yet, its antigen is unknown. The time point here: pre-sensitization, week 0. The treatment was: therapeutic diphenylcyclopropenone sensitization with weekly scalp DPC. These data come from a study of human T cells and chemical hapten exposure. Turning to the study itself: The study lasted roughly 26 weeks, and patients were dosed weekly with diphenylcyclopropenone on the scalp throughout.

The CDR3 has 12 residues. Germline V gene sequence: CDR1 SQVTM, CDR2 ANQGSEA. V lost 6 bases, J lost 3 bases, and 11 bases lay in between. Per the authors' pipeline: Counting gave a median of around 100,000 TCRs per sample, with values ranging from about 23,224 to 750,000. TCRdb reprocessed the RACE reads via MiXCR and lists one record per CDR3 protein. TCRdb assigned the V and J calls; the authors' analysis was not used. The table has about 380,000 distinct CDR3 sequences, 5% to 6.5% seen once. The study's findings and limits: No change in TCRs above 1 in 1000 frequency was produced by DPC sensitization.

This material consisted of whole blood, taken in connection with sensitization to the hapten diphenylcyclopropenone (DPC). The chain carries TRBV29-1 and TRBJ1-2, with a possible D match to TRBD1 (6 bases). The clonotype was recovered from a woman in her fifties or sixties with alopecia areata. Some clones in this sample may be carry-over from other donors' samples. The CDR3 DNA follows: TGCAGCGTAGTGACAGGAGACTATGGCTACACCTTC. Residues: CSVVTGDYGYTF.